These T cell receptor beta chains were read from a single sample in a study of response to subunit inactivated influenza vaccine. TCRdb reprocessed the RT-PCR reads with MiXCR, giving one entry per CDR3 protein. The sample holds about 500,000 distinct CDR3 sequences, 15% to 20% seen once. The sample in question was CD4+ T cells sorted from PBMCs, obtained about 24 months after vaccination. Source of these receptors: a man aged 45 to 75 who received an inactivated influenza vaccine. CDR3s include the opening cysteine and the closing phenylalanine or tryptophan. The D gene is left open where the match is weak. Size is stated for part of the rows, as once, few or many counts, or as a class when the clone is expanded.

>TRBV27|16|TRBD2|NA|TRBJ2-1
CASSLYQTSGSNEQFF
TGTGCCAGCAGTTTATACCAGACTAGCGGGAGTAATGAGCAGTTCTTC
>TRBV20-1|15|TRBD1|many|TRBJ1-1
CSARDPGTGVTEAFF
TGCAGTGCTAGAGATCCTGGGACAGGGGTCACTGAAGCTTTCTTT
>TRBV3-1|14|NA|many|TRBJ2-2
CASSQVAGTGELFF
TGTGCCAGCAGCCAAGTTGCGGGGACCGGGGAGCTGTTTTTT
>TRBV24-1|13|NA|many|TRBJ2-5
CATSDEFVETQYF
TGTGCCACCAGTGATGAGTTTGTGGAGACCCAGTACTTC
>TRBV5-1|13|NA|many|TRBJ2-3
CASRGTTTDTQYF
TGCGCCAGCAGAGGAACGACCACAGATACGCAGTATTTT
>TRBV20-1|13|NA|few|TRBJ2-1
CSASQISAGEQFF
TGCAGTGCTAGCCAAATCTCGGCCGGGGAGCAGTTCTTC
>TRBV11-1|19|TRBD1|NA|TRBJ1-1
CASSLGEDRLRPLNTEAFF
TGTGCCAGCAGCTTAGGGGAGGACAGGCTTCGCCCCTTGAACACTGAAGCTTTCTTT
>TRBV29-1|12|NA|few|TRBJ1-2
CSVLDLNYGYTF
TGCAGCGTTCTTGACTTGAACTATGGCTACACCTTC
>TRBV21-1|16|NA|NA|TRBJ2-7
CASSNGTSGRSYEQYF
TGTGCCAGCAGCAACGGGACTAGCGGGAGGTCCTACGAGCAGTACTTC
>TRBV28|19|TRBD2|many|TRBJ2-3
CASSLWTLAGGTSTDTQYF
TGTGCCAGCAGTTTATGGACACTAGCGGGAGGGACTAGCACAGATACGCAGTATTTT
>TRBV19|17|NA|NA|TRBJ2-6
CASVGGLLTPGANVLTF
TGTGCCAGCGTAGGGGGTCTTTTAACGCCTGGGGCCAACGTCCTGACTTTC
>TRBV30|13|NA|once|TRBJ2-3
CAWSGTRPDTQYF
TGTGCCTGGAGTGGCACTAGGCCAGATACGCAGTATTTT
>TRBV20-1|14|NA|few|TRBJ1-4
CSVARGPANEKLFF
TGCAGTGTTGCGCGGGGACCAGCTAATGAAAAACTGTTTTTT
>TRBV20-1|15|TRBD2|few|TRBJ2-1
CSAGRTSGAYNEQFF
TGCAGTGCTGGGAGGACTAGCGGAGCCTACAATGAGCAGTTCTTC
>TRBV6-2/TRBV6-3|18|NA|NA|TRBJ2-6
CASSPGTLSYSGANVLTF
TGTGCCAGCAGTCCCGGGACACTTTCCTACTCTGGGGCCAACGTCCTGACTTTC
>TRBV4-1|12|NA|NA|TRBJ2-4
CASSVQGDIQYF
TGCGCCAGCAGCGTGCAAGGGGACATTCAGTACTTC
>TRBV12-3/TRBV12-4|13|NA|NA|TRBJ1-5
CASSPRPGQPQHF
TGTGCCAGCAGCCCGCGACCCGGTCAGCCCCAGCATTTT
>TRBV9|15|NA|NA|TRBJ1-5
CASSRKQGSNQPQHF
TGTGCCAGCAGCAGAAAACAGGGTTCAAATCAGCCCCAGCATTTT
>TRBV24-1|16|NA|few|TRBJ2-1
CATSGVRGASYNEQFF
TGTGCCACCAGTGGGGTCCGGGGGGCGTCCTACAATGAGCAGTTCTTC
>TRBV6-5|17|NA|many|TRBJ2-7
CASSYSNARASSYEQYF
TGTGCCAGCAGTTACTCGAATGCCAGGGCGAGCTCCTACGAGCAGTACTTC
>TRBV7-9|16|NA|few|TRBJ1-2
CASSLEGIGGSGGYTF
TGTGCCAGCAGCTTAGAGGGGATCGGTGGAAGTGGAGGCTACACCTTC
>TRBV3-1|15|NA|NA|TRBJ2-2
CASSQAASVPGELFF
TGTGCCAGCAGCCAAGCGGCTAGCGTCCCCGGGGAGCTGTTTTTT
>TRBV3-1|14|NA|few|TRBJ2-5
CASSGRDGGETQYF
TGTGCCAGCAGCGGTAGGGACGGTGGAGAGACCCAGTACTTC
>TRBV4-2|17|TRBD2|few|TRBJ2-7
CASSQEVGTSGGYEQYF
TGTGCCAGCAGCCAAGAGGTCGGGACTAGCGGGGGGTACGAGCAGTACTTC
>TRBV6-5|18|NA|NA|TRBJ2-1
CASSYSGPAPGSYNEQFF
TGTGCCAGCAGTTACTCGGGTCCCGCTCCAGGCTCCTACAATGAGCAGTTCTTC
>TRBV29-1|14|NA|few|TRBJ1-2
CSAAEDGFNYGYTF
TGCAGCGCCGCCGAAGACGGGTTTAACTATGGCTACACCTTC